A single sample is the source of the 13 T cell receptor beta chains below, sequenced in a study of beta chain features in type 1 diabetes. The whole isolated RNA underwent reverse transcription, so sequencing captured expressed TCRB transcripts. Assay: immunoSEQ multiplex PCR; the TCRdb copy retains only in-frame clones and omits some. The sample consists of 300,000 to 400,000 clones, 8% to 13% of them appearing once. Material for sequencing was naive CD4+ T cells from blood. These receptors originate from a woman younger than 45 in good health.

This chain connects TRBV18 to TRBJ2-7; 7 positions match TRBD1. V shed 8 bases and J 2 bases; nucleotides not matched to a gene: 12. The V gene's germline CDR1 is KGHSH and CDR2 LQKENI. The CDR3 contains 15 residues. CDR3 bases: TGTGCCAGCAACACCAGACAGGGAAGTCCCTACGAGCAGTACTTC. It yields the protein CASNTRQGSPYEQYF.

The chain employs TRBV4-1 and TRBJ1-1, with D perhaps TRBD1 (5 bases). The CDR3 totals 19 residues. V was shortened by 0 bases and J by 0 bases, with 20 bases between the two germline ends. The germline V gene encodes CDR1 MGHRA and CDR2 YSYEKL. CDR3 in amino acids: CASSQESLRTPGMNTEAFF. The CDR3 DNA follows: TGCGCCAGCAGCCAAGAATCATTGCGGACACCAGGAATGAACACTGAAGCTTTCTTT.

CDR3 residues: CASSVGTGWDEQFF. The DNA of the CDR3 is TGTGCCAGCAGCGTAGGGACAGGTTGGGATGAGCAGTTCTTC. V gene TRBV9 combines with J gene TRBJ2-1, with 7 bases that match TRBD1. There are 14 residues in the CDR3. V lost 0 bases and J lost 8; bases outside the gene matches: 5. Germline V CDR1 and CDR2: SGDLS, YYNGEE.

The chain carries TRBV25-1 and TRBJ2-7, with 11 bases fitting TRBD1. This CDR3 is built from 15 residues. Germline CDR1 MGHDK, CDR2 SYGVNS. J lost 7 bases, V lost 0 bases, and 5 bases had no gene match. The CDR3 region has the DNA TGTGCCAGCAGTGAATACCTCGGGACAGGGGGGGAGCAGTACTTC. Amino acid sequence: CASSEYLGTGGEQYF.

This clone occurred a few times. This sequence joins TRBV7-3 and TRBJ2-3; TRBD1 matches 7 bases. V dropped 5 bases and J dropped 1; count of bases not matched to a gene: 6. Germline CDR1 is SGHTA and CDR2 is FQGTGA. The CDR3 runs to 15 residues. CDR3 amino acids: CASSLGQARTDTQYF. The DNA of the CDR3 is TGTGCCAGCAGCCTCGGACAGGCCCGCACAGATACGCAGTATTTT.

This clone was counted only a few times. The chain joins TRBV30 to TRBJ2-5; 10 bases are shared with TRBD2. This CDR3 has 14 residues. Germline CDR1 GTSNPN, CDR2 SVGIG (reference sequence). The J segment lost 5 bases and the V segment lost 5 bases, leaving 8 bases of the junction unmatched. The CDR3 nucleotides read TGTGCCTGGGGACTAGCGGCTTCTTGGGAGACCCAGTACTTC. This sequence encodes CAWGLAASWETQYF.

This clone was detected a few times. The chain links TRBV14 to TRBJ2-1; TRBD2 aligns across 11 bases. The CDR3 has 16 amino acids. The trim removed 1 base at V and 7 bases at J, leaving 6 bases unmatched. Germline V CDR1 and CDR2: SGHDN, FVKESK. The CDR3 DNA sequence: TGTGCCAGCAGCCAAGTCGTAGCGGGAGGGCCAAATGAGCAGTTCTTC. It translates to CASSQVVAGGPNEQFF.

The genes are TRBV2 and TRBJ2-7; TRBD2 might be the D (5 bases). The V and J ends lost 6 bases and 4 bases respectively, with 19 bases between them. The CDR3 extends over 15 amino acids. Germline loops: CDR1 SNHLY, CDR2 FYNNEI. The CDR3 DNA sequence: TGTGCCAGCAGCCAATTTAGCGACAACCCGTACGAGCAGTACTTC. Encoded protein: CASSQFSDNPYEQYF.

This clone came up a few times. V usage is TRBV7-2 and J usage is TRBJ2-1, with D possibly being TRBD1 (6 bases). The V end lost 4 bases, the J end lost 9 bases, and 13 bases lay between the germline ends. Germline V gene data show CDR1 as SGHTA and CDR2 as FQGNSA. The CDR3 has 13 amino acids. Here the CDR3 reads CASSSIQGGEQFF. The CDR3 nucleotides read TGTGCCAGCAGCTCGATACAGGGTGGTGAGCAGTTCTTC.

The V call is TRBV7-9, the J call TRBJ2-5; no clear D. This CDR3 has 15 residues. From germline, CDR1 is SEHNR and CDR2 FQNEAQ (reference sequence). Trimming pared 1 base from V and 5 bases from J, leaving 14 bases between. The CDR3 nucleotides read TGTGCCAGCAGCTTAGTGGCAGGTATCCTGGAGACCCAGTACTTC. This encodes CASSLVAGILETQYF.

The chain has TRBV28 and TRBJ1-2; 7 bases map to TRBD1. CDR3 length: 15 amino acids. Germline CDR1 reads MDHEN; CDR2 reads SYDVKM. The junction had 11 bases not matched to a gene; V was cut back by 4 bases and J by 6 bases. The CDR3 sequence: CASSSSPTGSHGYTF. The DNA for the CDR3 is TGTGCCAGCAGTTCCAGCCCGACAGGGAGTCATGGCTACACCTTC.

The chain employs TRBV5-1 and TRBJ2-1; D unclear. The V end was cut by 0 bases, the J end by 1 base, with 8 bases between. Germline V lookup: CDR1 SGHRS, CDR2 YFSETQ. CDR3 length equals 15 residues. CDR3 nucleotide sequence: TGCGCCAGCAGCTTGGTTACCGCGTCCTACAATGAGCAGTTCTTC. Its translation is CASSLVTASYNEQFF.

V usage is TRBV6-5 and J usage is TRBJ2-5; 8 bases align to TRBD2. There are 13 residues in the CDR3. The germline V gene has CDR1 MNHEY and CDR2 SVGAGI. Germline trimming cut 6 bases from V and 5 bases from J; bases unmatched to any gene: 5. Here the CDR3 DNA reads TGTGCCAGCAGGCGGGGGGCGGAGGAGACCCAGTACTTC. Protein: CASRRGAEETQYF.